This T cell receptor (beta chain) was recovered during a study of blood T cell repertoires in COVID-19. The sample holds many counts of this clone. In the authors' workflow: Estimated nucleated cell counts came from reference gene primer amplification. The data were produced by immunoSEQ multiplex PCR, yet TCRdb's version contains in-frame clones alone and is incomplete. The D gene and trimming were derived from the DNA, and the V and J assignments and clone size from that table. Here the sample spans a few hundred thousand clones, roughly 90% being singletons. The germline V and J ends were trimmed by 1 base and 5 bases, with 14 bases remaining between them. Germline V gene sequence: CDR1 SEHNR, CDR2 FQNEAQ (reference sequence). This CDR3 comprises 15 residues.

Sequencing was performed on PBMCs or T cells enriched from blood (not recorded which). V gene TRBV7-9 combines with J gene TRBJ1-1; D may be TRBD1 (6 bases). The receptor was isolated from a woman between 35 and 50 years old who had recovered from COVID-19. The CDR3 coding sequence is TGTGCCAGCAGCTTAGGGGGGCTACTAGGGACTGAAGCTTTCTTT. Translating it yields CASSLGGLLGTEAFF.